The text below deals with one T cell receptor beta chain. Its specificity is not known. Among the roughly 120 subjects of the validation cohort, separate from the 666-subject first cohort, were the donors. The sample originates from a study of cytomegalovirus exposure and HLA in healthy donors. This table comes from immunoSEQ multiplex PCR, and its TCRdb copy is limited to in-frame clones, with some not included. This table holds over 200,000 clones, roughly 88% found once. V lost 5 bases and J lost 1; bases outside the gene matches: 4. The germline CDR1 and CDR2 sequences are SGHAT and FQNNGV. The CDR3 has 15 amino acids. General study findings and limits: Cytomegalovirus association was assigned to 170 or so TCR beta chains. Both high specificity and high sensitivity reportedly marked the classifier's diagnosis of cytomegalovirus status.

Sequenced material: PBMCs. The gene calls are TRBV11-2 and TRBJ1-2, with TRBD1 identical over 10 bases. The sequence was obtained from a woman aged 25-40 years in good health and CMV-seronegative. In nucleotides, the CDR3 is TGTGCCAGCAGCGTTGACAGGGGGCTTAACTATGGCTACACCTTC. Translating it yields CASSVDRGLNYGYTF.